Below are 18 T cell receptor beta chains sequenced from a single sample in a study of cytomegalovirus exposure and HLA in healthy donors. 13 Jbeta primers and 60 Vbeta primers were used for the PCR. Sequencing was performed with immunoSEQ multiplex PCR; in TCRdb, only in-frame clones are kept and a portion is missing. The sample lists approximately 190,000 clones, over 65% occurring once. The source material was PBMCs. The source of these receptors is a woman aged 25 to 45 in good health and CMV-seronegative.

The V and J genes are TRBV21-1 and TRBJ1-2; the DNA was not used to check the table's D call, TRBD1. TRBV21-1 is termed a pseudogene. The CDR3 contains 14 residues. This chain's CDR3 is CASSPDSVHYGYTF. DNA of the CDR3: TGTGCCAGCAGCCCGGACAGTGTTCACTATGGCTACACCTTC.

The chain recombines TRBV7-6 with TRBJ2-7; maybe TRBD2 (5 bases). This CDR3 is built from 14 residues. The germline V and J ends were trimmed by 1 base and 3 bases, with 10 bases remaining between them. From germline, CDR1 is SGHVS and CDR2 FNYEAQ. The DNA for the CDR3 is TGTGCCAGCAGCTTAGAAGACGGGAACTACGAGCAGTACTTC. It codes for CASSLEDGNYEQYF.

The rearrangement joins TRBV7-6 to TRBJ1-1; a weak D match, TRBD1 (6 bases). The CDR3 has 14 residues. Deletions cut 7 bases from V and 0 bases from J, with 12 bases between. Germline values: CDR1 SGHVS, CDR2 FNYEAQ. The CDR3 DNA is TGTGCCAGCACCCCGGGACATTTGAACACTGAAGCTTTCTTT. It is translated as CASTPGHLNTEAFF.

This clone was observed a handful of times. The V call is TRBV7-9, the J call TRBJ2-1; 7 bases agree with TRBD1. Germline V CDR1 and CDR2: SEHNR, FQNEAQ (reference sequence). The V and J ends lost 5 bases and 4 bases, in that order; junction bases with no gene match: 5. There are 14 residues in the CDR3. The CDR3 protein is CASSPGQLYNEQFF. CDR3 sequence (DNA): TGTGCCAGCAGCCCGGGACAGTTATACAATGAGCAGTTCTTC.

This chain joins TRBV21-1 and TRBJ2-3; TRBD2, the table's D call, was not compared with the DNA. TRBV21-1 is an annotated pseudogene. CDR3 size: 16 residues. CDR3 residues: CASSKALNYHTDTQYF. The CDR3 region has the DNA TGTGCCAGCAGCAAAGCGCTTAACTACCACACAGATACGCAGTATTTT.

The CDR3 is CAISEGGPSYEQYF. The CDR3, as DNA: TGTGCCATCAGTGAGGGCGGGCCCTCCTACGAGCAGTACTTC. The chain uses TRBV10-3 and TRBJ2-7, with a weak D call TRBD2 (5 bases). This CDR3 spans 14 amino acids. Germline assignment: CDR1 ENHRY and CDR2 SYGVKD. V was cut by 2 bases and J by 0 bases, with 8 bases left in between.

This chain links TRBV30 with TRBJ2-7; 11 positions agree with TRBD1. The J segment lost 0 bases and the V segment lost 4 bases, leaving 5 bases of the junction unmatched. Germline assignment: CDR1 GTSNPN and CDR2 SVGIG (reference sequence). CDR3 length: 15 amino acids. This CDR3 reads CAWTADRGHSYEQYF. The CDR3 bases are TGTGCCTGGACCGCGGACAGGGGGCACTCCTACGAGCAGTACTTC.

The chain recombines TRBV2 with TRBJ2-1, with TRBD2 matching 14 bases. Germline loops: CDR1 SNHLY, CDR2 FYNNEI. With V trimmed by 6 bases and J by 5 bases, 12 bases remained unmatched. This CDR3 comprises 18 residues. CDR3 bases: TGTGCCAGCAGGCGGACTAGCGGGGGGTTTCATCCCAACAATGAGCAGTTCTTC. Translating gives CASRRTSGGFHPNNEQFF.

As for this clone: The germline gene is not matched at one end of the junction; a read error may be the cause. The rearrangement links TRBV7-9 to TRBJ1-2; D is perhaps TRBD1 (6 bases). CDR1 is SEHNR and CDR2 is FQNEAQ in the germline V gene (reference sequence). The CDR3 length is 15 residues. The CDR3 DNA reads as TGTTCCAGCAGCCTAATTCAGGGGAGTGGCTATGGCTACACCTTC. The encoded protein is CSSSLIQGSGYGYTF.

This chain joins TRBV2 and TRBJ2-6; D remains ambiguous. The CDR3 is made up of 16 amino acids. Trimming cost V 4 bases and J 0 bases, with 10 bases left between them. CDR1 is SNHLY, CDR2 FYNNEI, per germline. CDR3 coding DNA: TGTGCCAGCAGTGTTCACAGCCGCTCTGGGGCCAACGTCCTGACTTTC. This gives the protein CASSVHSRSGANVLTF.

Only one count was recorded for this clone. This sequence joins TRBV7-9 and TRBJ2-7; weak D call: TRBD2 (5 bases). The germline V gene has CDR1 SEHNR and CDR2 FQNEAQ (reference sequence). Trimming removed 5 bases from V and 3 bases from J, with 8 bases in between. The CDR3 covers 12 residues. Written as DNA, the CDR3 is TGTGCCAGCAGCCCAAGCGGCTACGAGCAGTACTTC. This encodes CASSPSGYEQYF.

The chain recombines TRBV18 with TRBJ2-7; D may be TRBD1 (6 bases). This CDR3 spans 13 amino acids. The V gene lost 2 bases and the J gene lost 6 bases, with 11 bases spanning the gap. Germline-derived CDR1 and CDR2 are KGHSH and LQKENI. CDR3: CASSPRDKGEQYF. The CDR3 bases are TGTGCCAGCTCACCAAGGGACAAAGGCGAGCAGTACTTC.

The chain links TRBV5-6 to TRBJ1-5; no reliable D call. The CDR3 has 16 amino acids. Between the trimmed V and J ends, which lost 4 bases and 0 bases, there was a span of 14 bases. Germline V gives CDR1 SGHDT, CDR2 YYEEEE. This chain's CDR3 is CASSRLDWTSNQPQHF. DNA of the CDR3: TGTGCCAGCAGCAGGCTGGACTGGACTAGCAATCAGCCCCAGCATTTT.

This chain joins TRBV6-6 and TRBJ1-6; 10 positions match TRBD1. V lost 5 bases to trimming and J lost 10 bases; unmatched junction nucleotides: 8. The CDR3 sequence is 15 residues long. CDR1 and CDR2 from the germline V gene are MNHNY and SVGAGI (reference sequence). CDR3 amino acids: CASSTGTGARSPLHF. In nucleotides, the CDR3 is TGTGCCAGCAGTACAGGGACAGGGGCCAGGTCACCCCTCCACTTT.

V usage is TRBV5-5 and J usage is TRBJ1-2, with 7 bases lining up with TRBD1. CDR3 length: 17 residues. The V gene end was trimmed by 4 bases and the J gene end by 4 bases; junction bases not matched to a gene: 16. Germline V lookup: CDR1 SGHKS, CDR2 YYEKEE (reference sequence). As DNA, the CDR3 is TGTGCCAGCAGCATGGGCCCGATCTACAGGGGACCCTATGGCTACACCTTC. Translating gives CASSMGPIYRGPYGYTF. The variable domain in full, with the rest retrieved from reference TRBV5-5 and TRBJ1-2, is DAGVTQSPTHLIKTRGQQVTLRCSPISGHKSVSWYQQVLGQGPQFIFQYYEKEERGRGNFPDRFSARQFPNYSSELNVNALLLGDSALYLCASSMGPIYRGPYGYTFGSGTRLTVV.

V and J are TRBV6-1 and TRBJ1-3; no clear D. The CDR3 spans 14 residues. V lost 8 bases to trimming and J lost 0 bases, with 11 bases between them. The germline V gene has CDR1 MNHNS and CDR2 SASEGT. The CDR3, as DNA: TGTGCCAGCGCCGACGGGATCTCTGGAAACACCATATATTTT. As protein: CASADGISGNTIYF.

The chain combines TRBV30 with TRBJ2-2; 9 bases are shared with TRBD2. Per germline, CDR1 GTSNPN and CDR2 SVGIG (reference sequence). V shed 7 bases, J shed 5 bases, and the junction held 8 bases outside the gene matches. The CDR3 sequence is 14 residues long. CDR3 in amino acids: CASSSGRGTGELFF. The CDR3 DNA sequence: TGTGCCTCCAGTAGCGGGAGAGGAACCGGGGAGCTGTTTTTT.

This rearrangement joins TRBV19 to TRBJ1-5; D ambiguous. Per the germline V gene, CDR1 is LNHDA and CDR2 is SQIVND (reference sequence). Trimming removed 3 bases at V and 7 bases at J, with 10 bases between. The CDR3 is made up of 13 amino acids. The CDR3 coding sequence is TGTGCCAGTAGTATTTCCGGAGGGCAGCCCCAGCATTTT. It specifies CASSISGGQPQHF. Full variable domain (rest looked up from reference TRBV19 and TRBJ1-5): DGGITQSPKYLFRKEGQNVTLSCEQNLNHDAMYWYRQDPGQGLRLIYYSQIVNDFQKGDIAEGYSVSREKKESFPLTVTSAQKNPTAFYLCASSISGGQPQHFGDGTRLSIL.